These 31 T cell receptor beta chains came from one sample sequenced in a study of blood T cell repertoires in COVID-19. Using immunoSEQ multiplex PCR, the repertoire was profiled, and TCRdb retains in-frame clones only, with some absent. This sample has a few hundred thousand clones, with 65% to 90% found just once. The material sequenced was peripheral blood. These receptors were taken from a human donor in a cohort sampled during active COVID-19.

This clone has a handful of counts. The chain joins TRBV5-1 to TRBJ2-7; D remains unclear. Deletions cut 0 bases from V and 2 bases from J, with 15 bases between. There are 16 residues in the CDR3. Germline CDR1 and CDR2: SGHRS and YFSETQ. CDR3 nucleotides: TGCGCCAGCAGCTTGGAAACTTCCCCTATCACCTACGAGCAGTACTTC. Its protein is CASSLETSPITYEQYF.

The rearrangement uses TRBV19 and TRBJ2-2; 12 bases map to TRBD2. After removal of 3 bases from V and 7 bases from J, the junction contained 3 bases not matched to a gene. The CDR3 contains 15 residues. The V gene's germline CDR1 is LNHDA and CDR2 SQIVND (reference sequence). The CDR3 region is CASSITSGGRGELFF. CDR3 nucleotide sequence: TGTGCCAGTAGTATTACTAGCGGGGGGCGCGGGGAGCTGTTTTTT.

This clone has a single count. This rearrangement joins TRBV9 to TRBJ2-3; D ambiguous. Trimming stripped 0 bases from V and 5 bases from J, with 4 bases between. CDR1 is SGDLS and CDR2 is YYNGEE in the germline V gene. This CDR3 is built from 12 residues. In DNA form, the CDR3 reads TGTGCCAGCAGCGTAGGCGAAGATACGCAGTATTTT. Encoded protein: CASSVGEDTQYF.

The J gene is TRBJ2-2, the V gene TRBV9; the D is unclear. V was pared by 3 bases and J by 2 bases, with 8 bases between. The germline gives CDR1 SGDLS, CDR2 YYNGEE. This CDR3 has 14 amino acids. This CDR3 is CASSAQPNTGELFF. The CDR3 coding sequence is TGTGCCAGCAGCGCACAGCCAAACACCGGGGAGCTGTTTTTT. Drawing the rest from reference TRBV9 and TRBJ2-2, the complete variable domain is DSGVTQTPKHLITATGQRVTLRCSPRSGDLSVYWYQQSLDQGLQFLIQYYNGEERAKGNILERFSAQQFPDLHSELNLSSLELGDSALYFCASSAQPNTGELFFGEGSRLTVL.

The chain links TRBV18 to TRBJ2-4; D uncertain. Trimming cost V 6 bases and J 7 bases, with 16 bases left between them. The CDR3 totals 14 residues. Germline lookup yields CDR1 KGHSH and CDR2 LQKENI. The CDR3 coding sequence is TGTGCCAGCTCCCCATTACCCGAGGCGAACATTCAGTACTTC. Protein product: CASSPLPEANIQYF. Full variable domain (outside the CDR3, taken from reference TRBV18 and TRBJ2-4): NAGVMQNPRHLVRRRGQEARLRCSPMKGHSHVYWYRQLPEEGLKFMVYLQKENIIDESGMPKERFSAEFPKEGPSILRIQQVVRGDSAAYFCASSPLPEANIQYFGAGTRLSVL.

The V gene is TRBV15, the J gene TRBJ2-6; 7 bases line up with TRBD1. The CDR3 totals 17 residues. V shed 8 bases and J 1 base; nucleotides not matched to a gene: 11. Germline V CDR1 and CDR2: LNHNV, YYDKDF (reference sequence). CDR3 region: CATGRDRALSGANVLTF. The CDR3 bases are TGTGCCACCGGGCGAGACAGGGCCCTATCTGGGGCCAACGTCCTGACTTTC.

The chain employs TRBV19 and TRBJ1-5; 8 bases align to TRBD1. The germline gives CDR1 LNHDA, CDR2 SQIVND (reference sequence). CDR3 length equals 14 residues. V was clipped by 5 bases and J by 3 bases; unmatched bases: 3. CDR3 sequence reads: CASSPDRANQPQHF. CDR3 nucleotides: TGTGCCAGTAGTCCGGACAGGGCCAATCAGCCCCAGCATTTT.

The rearrangement links TRBV27 to TRBJ1-2; 7 bases line up with TRBD1. Trimming at V came to 5 bases and at J to 0 bases, leaving 6 bases not matched to a gene. Germline CDR1 reads MNHEY; CDR2 reads SMNVEV (reference sequence). The CDR3 has 15 amino acids. The CDR3 region has the DNA TGTGCCAGCAGTAGGGACAGCCGCGCTAACTATGGCTACACCTTC. It specifies CASSRDSRANYGYTF.

The chain uses TRBV10-3 and TRBJ1-2; 8 bases are a match to TRBD1. This CDR3 region has 13 residues. Germline-derived CDR1 and CDR2 are ENHRY and SYGVKD. Trimming at V came to 3 bases and at J to 4 bases, leaving 1 base not matched to a gene. This chain's CDR3 is CAISDTGGYGYTF. In DNA, the CDR3 is TGTGCCATCAGTGACACAGGGGGCTATGGCTACACCTTC.

The V and J genes are TRBV11-2 and TRBJ1-4; 7 positions agree with TRBD1. Germline CDR1 and CDR2: SGHAT and FQNNGV. This CDR3 is 15 amino acids long. Losses at the gene ends were 1 base for V and 5 bases for J; bases not matched to a gene: 4. CDR3 sequence (DNA): TGTGCCAGCAGCTTAGTAGGGGGACAGAATGAAAAACTGTTTTTT. Its translation: CASSLVGGQNEKLFF.

The J gene is TRBJ1-1, the V gene TRBV10-3; TRBD1 matches 7 bases. J was trimmed by 7 bases and V by 9 bases; bases with no gene match: 8. Per germline, CDR1 ENHRY and CDR2 SYGVKD. This CDR3 comprises 12 residues. Here the CDR3 reads CAIGQEFGEAFF. The DNA of the CDR3 is TGTGCCATAGGACAGGAATTTGGTGAAGCTTTCTTT.

The chain employs TRBV7-6 and TRBJ2-5, with 7 nucleotides matching TRBD1. CDR1 and CDR2 from the germline V gene are SGHVS and FNYEAQ. Trimming removed 4 bases from V and 2 bases from J; junction bases left unmatched: 7. CDR3 size: 15 residues. This CDR3 is CASSSLGQIQETQYF. The CDR3, as DNA: TGTGCCAGCAGCTCCCTGGGACAGATACAAGAGACCCAGTACTTC. Full variable domain (outside the CDR3, taken from reference TRBV7-6 and TRBJ2-5): GAGVSQSPRYKVTKRGQDVALRCDPISGHVSLYWYRQALGQGPEFLTYFNYEAQQDKSGLPNDRFSAERPEGSISTLTIQRTEQRDSAMYRCASSSLGQIQETQYFGPGTRLLVL.

V usage is TRBV12-3 or TRBV12-4 and J usage is TRBJ1-2; no clear D. Trimming took off 5 bases at V and 7 bases at J, with 11 bases between the two ends. The CDR3 runs 12 residues. The CDR3 nucleotides are TGTGCCAGCAGTCCTGGGGAGTCTGGCTACACCTTC. It translates to CASSPGESGYTF.

The chain has TRBV11-2 and TRBJ2-7, with a tentative D call TRBD1 (6 bases). CDR1 and CDR2 from the germline V gene are SGHAT and FQNNGV. The CDR3 runs to 16 residues. Between the trimmed V and J ends, which lost 1 base and 4 bases, there was a span of 17 bases. The CDR3 is CASSLAVWGPVYEQYF. CDR3 coding DNA: TGTGCCAGCAGCTTAGCTGTCTGGGGGCCGGTATACGAGCAGTACTTC.

The V and J genes are TRBV7-6 and TRBJ2-3; no clear D gene. The CDR3 length is 14 residues. V was cut by 3 bases and J by 0 bases, with 7 bases left in between. The V gene's germline CDR1 is SGHVS and CDR2 FNYEAQ. This CDR3 reads CASSFGSSTDTQYF. The DNA for the CDR3 is TGTGCCAGCAGCTTCGGTTCTAGCACAGATACGCAGTATTTT.

This chain uses TRBV5-1 with TRBJ1-6, with no clear D. The germline CDR1 and CDR2 sequences are SGHRS and YFSETQ. This CDR3 spans 15 amino acids. The V gene lost 6 bases and the J gene lost 6 bases, with 16 bases spanning the gap. The CDR3 bases are TGCGCCAGCACATGGATCTCACCGGGTAATTCACCCCTCCACTTT. Its translation: CASTWISPGNSPLHF.

The chain is built from TRBV6-5 and TRBJ2-2, with D tentatively TRBD1 (5 bases). CDR1 and CDR2 (germline): MNHEY, SVGAGI. V was cut by 7 bases and J by 1 base, with 10 bases left in between. CDR3 size: 14 residues. This chain's CDR3 is CASTITGNTGELFF. The DNA for the CDR3 is TGTGCCAGCACCATCACAGGGAACACCGGGGAGCTGTTTTTT.

The count of this clone is one. V gene TRBV30 combines with J gene TRBJ2-2; D is possibly TRBD1 (5 bases). The CDR3 spans 15 residues. Germline values: CDR1 GTSNPN, CDR2 SVGIG (reference sequence). Deletions cut 4 bases from V and 4 bases from J, with 16 bases between. In DNA form, the CDR3 reads TGTGCCTGGACTCAAGGGGCTATGACCACCGGGGAGCTGTTTTTT. It specifies CAWTQGAMTTGELFF.

V usage is TRBV5-1 and J usage is TRBJ2-1; TRBD2 aligns across 9 bases. CDR1 is SGHRS, CDR2 YFSETQ, per germline. The J segment lost 6 bases and the V segment lost 3 bases, leaving 7 bases of the junction unmatched. This CDR3 is built from 15 residues. CDR3 loop: CASSSGYSGGNEQFF. The CDR3 DNA reads TGCGCCAGCAGCTCGGGTTATAGCGGGGGCAATGAGCAGTTCTTC.

This chain connects TRBV15 to TRBJ2-3; maybe TRBD2 (6 bases). Germline-derived CDR1 and CDR2 are LNHNV and YYDKDF (reference sequence). The CDR3 length is 13 residues. V was pared by 8 bases and J by 1 base, with 10 bases between. The CDR3 bases are TGTGCCACCCGGGGGACCCGCACAGATACGCAGTATTTT. Residues: CATRGTRTDTQYF. Together with reference TRBV15 and TRBJ2-3, the CDR3 gives the full variable domain: DAMVIQNPRYQVTQFGKPVTLSCSQTLNHNVMYWYQQKSSQAPKLLFHYYDKDFNNEADTPDNFQSRRPNTSFCFLDIRSPGLGDTAMYLCATRGTRTDTQYFGPGTRLTVL.

This chain connects TRBV10-3 to TRBJ2-7, with D perhaps matching TRBD1 (6 bases). V lost 5 bases and J lost 3, with 11 bases in between. Germline lookup yields CDR1 ENHRY and CDR2 SYGVKD. This CDR3 is 13 amino acids long. CDR3 in amino acids: CAISQGLIYEQYF. In DNA form, the CDR3 reads TGTGCCATCAGTCAGGGGCTAATCTACGAGCAGTACTTC.

The V gene is TRBV5-1, the J gene TRBJ1-1; a weak D match, TRBD1 (5 bases). The CDR3 is made up of 13 amino acids. CDR1 SGHRS and CDR2 YFSETQ come from the germline V gene. V lost 0 bases and J lost 3, with 6 bases in between. In nucleotides, the CDR3 is TGCGCCAGCAGCTTGGCCAGGGACACTGAAGCTTTCTTT. This gives the protein CASSLARDTEAFF.

This chain connects TRBV27 to TRBJ2-7; 7 bases are a match to TRBD2. CDR3 length: 13 amino acids. Germline V gives CDR1 MNHEY, CDR2 SMNVEV (reference sequence). Germline trimming cut 1 base from V and 6 bases from J; bases unmatched to any gene: 3. CDR3 coding DNA: TGTGCCAGCAGTTTATGGGGGGGATCCGAGCAGTACTTC. This sequence encodes CASSLWGGSEQYF.

This chain links TRBV19 with TRBJ1-2, with TRBD1 as a possible D gene (5 bases). The CDR3 length is 15 residues. V was trimmed by 2 bases and J by 6 bases, leaving 16 bases between them. Germline CDR1 and CDR2: LNHDA and SQIVND (reference sequence). CDR3 loop: CASSIYPGFLDGYTF. The CDR3 coding sequence is TGTGCCAGTAGTATATACCCAGGGTTCCTCGATGGCTACACCTTC.

This chain's CDR3 is CASSFYGQGYEQYF. The CDR3 DNA is TGTGCCAGCAGTTTTTATGGGCAGGGTTACGAGCAGTACTTC. This sequence joins TRBV27 and TRBJ2-7; D may be TRBD1 (5 bases). Germline V gene lookup returns CDR1 MNHEY and CDR2 SMNVEV (reference sequence). CDR3 size: 14 residues. Trimming took off 3 bases at V and 4 bases at J, with 13 bases between the two ends.

The gene calls are TRBV5-1 and TRBJ2-7; tentative D call: TRBD1 (7 bases). From germline, CDR1 is SGHRS and CDR2 YFSETQ. Trimming pared 2 bases from V and 5 bases from J, leaving 17 bases between. This CDR3 has 15 amino acids. The CDR3 DNA follows: TGCGCCAGCAGCTTCGCCGGGACAGCGGGTAACGAGCAGTACTTC. Residues: CASSFAGTAGNEQYF.

V gene TRBV30 combines with J gene TRBJ1-4; TRBD1 is a possible D gene (6 bases). The length of the CDR3 is 14 residues. Germline CDR1 reads GTSNPN; CDR2 reads SVGIG (reference sequence). V was clipped by 6 bases and J by 6 bases, with 17 bases between them. The CDR3 loop reads CACTSRAGDEKLFF. DNA for the CDR3: TGTGCCTGCACTTCCCGGGCAGGGGATGAAAAACTGTTTTTT.

As to this clone: This specimen includes other DNA sequences encoding the same CDR3. CDR3 DNA: TGCGCCAGCAGCTTTGACAGTAACTATGGCTACACCTTC. Protein product: CASSFDSNYGYTF. The V gene is TRBV5-1, the J gene TRBJ1-2, with TRBD1 as a possible D gene (5 bases). The CDR3 has 13 residues. V was cut by 2 bases and J by 1 base, with 6 bases left in between. CDR1 is SGHRS, CDR2 YFSETQ, per germline.

This clone was seen just once. V usage is TRBV5-1 and J usage is TRBJ2-3; D gene uncertain. Germline CDR1 reads SGHRS; CDR2 reads YFSETQ. Trimming took off 0 bases at V and 2 bases at J, with 10 bases between the two ends. This CDR3 region has 15 residues. The CDR3 sequence is CASSLETPHTDTQYF. The CDR3 region has the DNA TGCGCCAGCAGCTTGGAAACCCCACACACAGATACGCAGTATTTT.

The chain recombines TRBV12-3 or TRBV12-4 with TRBJ2-7; D is undetermined. The ends were cut back, 1 base at V and 6 bases at J, with 7 bases in the middle. This CDR3 spans 12 amino acids. CDR3 in DNA: TGTGCCAGCAGTTTAGATATTCTCGAGCAGTACTTC. This sequence encodes CASSLDILEQYF.

This chain links TRBV12-5 with TRBJ2-7, with D possibly TRBD1 on 5 matching bases. The CDR3 is 14 amino acids. V was trimmed by 3 bases and J by 2 bases, leaving 11 bases between them. The germline gives CDR1 LGHNT, CDR2 FRNRAP. The CDR3 here is CASGLGEGAYEQYF. The CDR3 bases are TGTGCTAGTGGTTTAGGGGAAGGGGCCTACGAGCAGTACTTC. Full variable domain (rest looked up from reference TRBV12-5 and TRBJ2-7): DARVTQTPRHKVTEMGQEVTMRCQPILGHNTVFWYRQTMMQGLELLAYFRNRAPLDDSGMPKDRFSAEMPDATLATLKIQPSEPRDSAVYFCASGLGEGAYEQYFGPGTRLTVT.